This T cell receptor beta chain was found in a study of vaccination effects on CD4 cells after COVID-19. This clone has just a few counts. No antigen is known for it. V shed 1 base and J shed 0 bases, with 10 bases lying between them. Germline assignment: CDR1 SGHTA and CDR2 FQGNSA. CDR3 length: 17 amino acids. ViraFEST assay sequencing came after antigen-specific CD4+ T cells were expanded with viral peptide pools. Culturing for 10 days preceded CD4+ T cell isolation. Previously uninfected by SARS-CoV-2, the vaccine recipients also showed negative nucleocapsid antibodies. Sequencing was performed with immunoSEQ multiplex PCR; in TCRdb, only in-frame clones are kept and a portion is missing. The sample has about 27,000 clones; roughly 68% are singletons.

This sequence joins TRBV7-2 and TRBJ1-6; D is unresolved. The sample in question was CD4+ T cells from PBMCs cultured with HCoV-NL63 spike peptides, obtained before COVID-19 vaccination. This TCR was sampled from a human donor who received a COVID-19 vaccine. CDR3 loop: CASSLELPSSYNSPLHF. The DNA for the CDR3 is TGTGCCAGCAGCTTAGAGCTCCCTAGCTCCTATAATTCACCCCTCCACTTT. Full variable domain (outside the CDR3, taken from reference TRBV7-2 and TRBJ1-6): GAGVSQSPSNKVTEKGKDVELRCDPISGHTALYWYRQSLGQGLEFLIYFQGNSAPDKSGLPSDRFSAERTGGSVSTLTIQRTQQEDSAVYLCASSLELPSSYNSPLHFGNGTRLTVT.